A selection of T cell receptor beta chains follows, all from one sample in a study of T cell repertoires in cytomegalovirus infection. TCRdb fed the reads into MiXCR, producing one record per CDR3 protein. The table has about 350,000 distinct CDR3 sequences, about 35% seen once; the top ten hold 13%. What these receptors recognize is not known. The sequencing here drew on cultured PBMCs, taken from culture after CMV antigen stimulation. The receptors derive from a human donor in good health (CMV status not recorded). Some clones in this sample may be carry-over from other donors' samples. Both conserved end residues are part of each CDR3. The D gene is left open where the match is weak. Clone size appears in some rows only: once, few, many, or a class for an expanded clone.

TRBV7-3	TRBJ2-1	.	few	CASSLGPSAYNEQFF	TGTGCCAGCAGCTTAGGTCCTTCAGCTTACAATGAGCAGTTCTTC
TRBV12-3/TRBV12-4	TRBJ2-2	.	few	CASPSGRYTGELFF	TGTGCCAGCCCCAGCGGGCGTTACACCGGGGAGCTGTTTTTT
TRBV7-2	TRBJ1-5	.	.	CASSLGVDWYSNQPQHF	TGTGCCAGCAGCTTAGGGGTGGATTGGTATAGCAATCAGCCCCAGCATTTT
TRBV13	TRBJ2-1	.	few	CASSADYNEQFF	TGTGCCAGCAGCGCCGACTACAATGAGCAGTTCTTC
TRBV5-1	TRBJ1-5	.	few	CASSLLWYQPQHF	TGCGCCAGCAGCTTGTTGTGGTATCAGCCCCAGCATTTT
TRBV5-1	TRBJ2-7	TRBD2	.	CASSPLDAGGGHEQYF	TGCGCCAGCAGCCCGCTCGACGCGGGAGGAGGCCACGAGCAGTACTTC
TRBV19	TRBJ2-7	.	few	CATEAQGTYEQYF	TGTGCCACCGAGGCCCAGGGTACCTACGAGCAGTACTTC
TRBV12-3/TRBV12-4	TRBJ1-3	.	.	CASRSGYSGNTIYF	TGTGCCAGCAGAAGTGGGTACTCTGGAAACACCATATATTTT
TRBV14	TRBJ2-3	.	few	CASSQDRAGQTSTDTQYF	TGTGCCAGCAGCCAAGACCGGGCAGGGCAAACCAGCACAGATACGCAGTATTTT
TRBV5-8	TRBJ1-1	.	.	CASSLAETFAEAFF	TGTGCCAGCAGCTTGGCCGAGACATTCGCTGAAGCTTTCTTT
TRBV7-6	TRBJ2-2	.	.	CASSLGVNTGELFF	TGTGCCAGCAGCCTCGGAGTGAACACCGGGGAGCTGTTTTTT
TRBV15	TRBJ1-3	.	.	CATSRDPGDQNTIYF	TGTGCCACCAGCAGAGATCCGGGGGACCAAAACACCATATATTTT
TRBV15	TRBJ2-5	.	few	CATSRGYGSETQYF	TGTGCCACCAGCAGAGGGTATGGGTCCGAGACCCAGTACTTC
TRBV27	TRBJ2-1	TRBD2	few	CASRRGSGSAEQFF	TGTGCCAGCAGACGGGGTAGCGGGAGTGCTGAGCAGTTCTTC
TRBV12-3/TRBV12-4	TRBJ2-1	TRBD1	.	CASSQDRGVLGNEQFF	TGTGCCAGCAGTCAGGACAGGGGTGTTTTGGGCAATGAGCAGTTCTTC
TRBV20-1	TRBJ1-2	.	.	CSAPLRQLYNYGYTF	TGCAGTGCTCCCCTGAGGCAGCTTTATAACTATGGCTACACCTTC
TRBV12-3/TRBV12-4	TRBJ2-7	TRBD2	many	CASTGLAGVGEQYF	TGTGCCAGCACCGGACTAGCGGGAGTAGGTGAGCAGTACTTC